The 6 T cell receptor beta chains in this list originate from one sample, sequenced in a study of blood T cell repertoires in COVID-19. This table comes from immunoSEQ multiplex PCR, and its TCRdb copy is limited to in-frame clones, with some not included. The repertoire includes under 200,000 clones, over 75% of them detected once, and around 0.5% sits in the top ten. Source material: peripheral blood. Receptors originate from a man in his fifties with acute or convalescent COVID-19.

The chain joins TRBV10-3 to TRBJ2-7, with 8 bases aligning to TRBD2. The trim removed 2 bases at V and 6 bases at J, leaving 9 bases unmatched. This CDR3 is 15 amino acids long. Per the germline V gene, CDR1 is ENHRY and CDR2 is SYGVKD. CDR3 nucleotide sequence: TGTGCCATCAGTGAGAGCGGGAGAGCTGCGGGCGAGCAGTACTTC. Protein product: CAISESGRAAGEQYF.

The chain links TRBV18 to TRBJ2-7; D not certain. Germline CDR1 and CDR2: KGHSH and LQKENI. The V end lost 0 bases, the J end lost 1 base, and 7 bases lay between the germline ends. CDR3 size: 14 residues. The CDR3: CASSPPLQSYEQYF. The DNA of the CDR3 is TGTGCCAGCTCACCACCCCTCCAGTCCTACGAGCAGTACTTC.

This clone was counted a few times. The rearrangement uses TRBV2 and TRBJ2-7, with TRBD2 as a possible D gene (7 bases). Germline-derived CDR1 and CDR2 are SNHLY and FYNNEI. Trimming left V 7 bases short and J 2 bases short, with 12 bases between. CDR3 size: 13 residues. The CDR3 sequence: CASTPGGPYEQYV. CDR3 sequence (DNA): TGTGCCAGCACTCCCGGGGGGCCCTACGAGCAGTACGTC.

The chain carries TRBV7-2 and TRBJ2-7; D remains ambiguous. The V end was cut by 0 bases, the J end by 5 bases, with 8 bases between. From germline, CDR1 is SGHTA and CDR2 FQGNSA. This CDR3 is built from 13 residues. The CDR3 coding sequence is TGTGCCAGCAGCTTAGCGGCATACCACGAGCAGTACGTC. This codes for CASSLAAYHEQYV.

The J gene is TRBJ2-2, the V gene TRBV7-2; no definite D call. This CDR3 spans 16 amino acids. Looked up from germline, CDR1 is SGHTA and CDR2 is FQGNSA. V was cut by 3 bases and J by 4 bases, with 15 bases left in between. The CDR3 region has the DNA TGTGCCAGCAGCTTGCACGGAGACGGAGCCACCGGGGAGCTGTTTTTT. Translated: CASSLHGDGATGELFF.

The CDR3 protein is CASSLELRPFYNEQFF. The CDR3 bases are TGTGCCAGCAGCTTAGAGTTGCGGCCCTTCTACAATGAGCAGTTCTTC. This sequence joins TRBV7-8 and TRBJ2-1; no firm D call. The germline CDR1 and CDR2 sequences are SGHVS and FQNEAQ. The ends were cut back, 1 base at V and 3 bases at J, with 13 bases in the middle. The CDR3 consists of 16 residues.